Below, 4 T cell receptor beta chains from the same sample are listed, as sequenced in a study of CD8 T cells in Susac syndrome. About 0.5 to 1 ug RNA was reverse transcribed with random hexamers. TCRdb used MiXCR to reprocess the immunoSEQ multiplex PCR reads, holding one entry per CDR3 protein. The sample carries about 140,000 distinct CDR3 sequences, over 90% recorded once. Sequences were obtained from CD4+ T cells from PBMCs. The source is a human donor with Susac syndrome.

This chain uses TRBV20-1 with TRBJ2-7; 9 positions agree with TRBD1. The V and J ends lost 5 bases and 2 bases, in that order; junction bases with no gene match: 7. The length of the CDR3 is 14 residues. The V gene's germline CDR1 is DFQATT and CDR2 SNEGSKA (reference sequence). The DNA for the CDR3 is TGCAGTGCTGGGGGGGGACAGGGAGCCTACGAGCAGTACTTC. Its translation is CSAGGGQGAYEQYF.

The chain employs TRBV5-1 and TRBJ2-2; 9 bases agree with TRBD2. The CDR3 has 16 residues. Unmatched junction bases numbered 1, after V lost 1 base and J lost 0 bases. The germline V gene encodes CDR1 SGHRS and CDR2 YFSETQ. CDR3 nucleotides: TGCGCCAGCAGCTTGCGACTAGCGGCGAACACCGGGGAGCTGTTTTTT. Translated: CASSLRLAANTGELFF.

The genes are TRBV5-1 and TRBJ2-7, with unresolved D. The CDR3 extends over 14 amino acids. The ends were cut back, 0 bases at V and 4 bases at J, with 11 bases in the middle. CDR1 is SGHRS and CDR2 is YFSETQ in the germline V gene. DNA of the CDR3: TGCGCCAGCAGCTTGGGTAGAGCGTTATACGAGCAGTACTTC. Amino acids: CASSLGRALYEQYF.

This clonotype was counted only a few times. V usage is TRBV10-2 and J usage is TRBJ2-5, with D maybe TRBD2 (5 bases). From germline, CDR1 is WSHSY and CDR2 SAAADI. Trimming took 6 bases from V and 5 from J, leaving 13 bases between them. CDR3 size: 13 residues. The CDR3 loop is CASRVNTGETQYF. As DNA, the CDR3 is TGCGCCAGCAGAGTGAACACGGGGGAGACCCAGTACTTC.